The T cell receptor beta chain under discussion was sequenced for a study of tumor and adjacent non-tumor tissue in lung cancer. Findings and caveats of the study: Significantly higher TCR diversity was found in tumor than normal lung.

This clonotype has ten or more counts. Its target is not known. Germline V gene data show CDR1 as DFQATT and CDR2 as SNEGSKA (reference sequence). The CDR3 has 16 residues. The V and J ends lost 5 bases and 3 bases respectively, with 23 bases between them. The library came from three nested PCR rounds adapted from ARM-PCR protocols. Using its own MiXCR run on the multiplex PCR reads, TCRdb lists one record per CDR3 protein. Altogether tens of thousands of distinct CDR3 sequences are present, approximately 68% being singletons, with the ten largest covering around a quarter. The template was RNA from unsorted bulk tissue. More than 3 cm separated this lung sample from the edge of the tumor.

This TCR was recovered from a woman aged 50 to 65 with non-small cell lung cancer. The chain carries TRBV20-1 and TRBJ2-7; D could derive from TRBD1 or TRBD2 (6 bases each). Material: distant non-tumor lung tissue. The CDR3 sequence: CSAPASRFAGHYEQYF. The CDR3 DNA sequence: TGCAGTGCTCCCGCCTCAAGATTTGCGGGACACTACGAGCAGTACTTC.